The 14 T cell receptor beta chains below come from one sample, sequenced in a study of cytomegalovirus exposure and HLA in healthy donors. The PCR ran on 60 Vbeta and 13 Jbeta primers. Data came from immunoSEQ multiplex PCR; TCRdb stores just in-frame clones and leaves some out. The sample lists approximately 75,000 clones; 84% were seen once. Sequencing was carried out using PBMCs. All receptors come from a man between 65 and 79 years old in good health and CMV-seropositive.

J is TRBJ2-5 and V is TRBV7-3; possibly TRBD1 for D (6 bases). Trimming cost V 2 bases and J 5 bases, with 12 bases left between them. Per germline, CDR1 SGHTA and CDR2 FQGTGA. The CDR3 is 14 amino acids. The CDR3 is CASSLHRGKETQYF. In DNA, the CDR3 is TGTGCCAGCAGCTTACATAGGGGGAAGGAGACCCAGTACTTC.

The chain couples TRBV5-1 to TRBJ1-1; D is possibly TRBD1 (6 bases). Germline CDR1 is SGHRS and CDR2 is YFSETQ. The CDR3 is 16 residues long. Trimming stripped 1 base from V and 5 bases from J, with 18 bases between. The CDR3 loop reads CASSLYPGQGMTEAFF. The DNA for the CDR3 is TGCGCCAGCAGCTTGTATCCAGGCCAGGGGATGACTGAAGCTTTCTTT.

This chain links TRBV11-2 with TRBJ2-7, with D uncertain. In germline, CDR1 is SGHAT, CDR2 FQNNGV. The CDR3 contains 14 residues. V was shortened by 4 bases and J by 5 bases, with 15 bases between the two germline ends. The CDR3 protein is CASSSRVFGNEQYF. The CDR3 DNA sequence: TGTGCCAGCAGCTCACGAGTATTTGGTAACGAGCAGTACTTC.

This CDR3 reads CASSPGQGIFNYGYTF. The DNA for the CDR3 is TGTGCCAGCAGTCCGGGACAGGGAATTTTTAACTATGGCTACACCTTC. The V and J genes are TRBV5-4 and TRBJ1-2; 9 bases line up with TRBD1. This CDR3 has 16 residues. V lost 5 bases, J lost 1 base, and 9 bases stayed unmatched. Germline CDR1 SGHNT, CDR2 YYREEE (reference sequence).

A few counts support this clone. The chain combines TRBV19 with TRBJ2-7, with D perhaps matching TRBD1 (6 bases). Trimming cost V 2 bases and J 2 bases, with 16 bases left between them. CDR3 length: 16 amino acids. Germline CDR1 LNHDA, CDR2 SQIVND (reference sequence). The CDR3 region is CASSIFLTGGTYEQYF. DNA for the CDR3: TGTGCCAGTAGTATATTTCTGACAGGTGGAACCTACGAGCAGTACTTC.

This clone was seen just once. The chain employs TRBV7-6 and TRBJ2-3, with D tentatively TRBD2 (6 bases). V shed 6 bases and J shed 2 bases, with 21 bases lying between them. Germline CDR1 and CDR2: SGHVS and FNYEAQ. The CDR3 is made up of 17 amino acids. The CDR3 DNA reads TGTGCCAGCAGTTCCGACGGCGGGTGGGGGGTCACAGATACGCAGTATTTT. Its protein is CASSSDGGWGVTDTQYF. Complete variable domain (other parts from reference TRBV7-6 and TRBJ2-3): GAGVSQSPRYKVTKRGQDVALRCDPISGHVSLYWYRQALGQGPEFLTYFNYEAQQDKSGLPNDRFSAERPEGSISTLTIQRTEQRDSAMYRCASSSDGGWGVTDTQYFGPGTRLTVL.

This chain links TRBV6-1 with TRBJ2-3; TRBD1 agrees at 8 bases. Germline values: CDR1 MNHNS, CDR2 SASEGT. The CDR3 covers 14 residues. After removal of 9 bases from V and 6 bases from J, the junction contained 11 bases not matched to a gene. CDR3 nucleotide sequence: TGTGCCAGTCGGACAGGGTCAACTGCGGATACGCAGTATTTT. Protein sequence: CASRTGSTADTQYF.

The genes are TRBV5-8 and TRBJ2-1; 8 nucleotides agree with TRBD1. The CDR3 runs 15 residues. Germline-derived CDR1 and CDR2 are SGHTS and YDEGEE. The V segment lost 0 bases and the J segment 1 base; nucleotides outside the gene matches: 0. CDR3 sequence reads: CASSLGQGSYNEQFF. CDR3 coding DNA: TGTGCCAGCAGCTTGGGACAGGGGTCCTACAATGAGCAGTTCTTC.

CDR3 bases: TGTGCCAGTGACCGACAGGGCGAGCAGTACTTC. It codes for CASDRQGEQYF. This rearrangement joins TRBV2 to TRBJ2-7, with TRBD1 matching over 7 bases. In germline, CDR1 is SNHLY, CDR2 FYNNEI. This CDR3 is 11 amino acids long. V shed 9 bases and J 6 bases; nucleotides not matched to a gene: 5.

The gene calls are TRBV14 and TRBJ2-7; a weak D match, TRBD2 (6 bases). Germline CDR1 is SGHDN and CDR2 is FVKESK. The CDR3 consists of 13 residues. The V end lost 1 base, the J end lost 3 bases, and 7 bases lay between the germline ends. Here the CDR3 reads CASSQVGGYEQYF. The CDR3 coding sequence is TGTGCCAGCAGCCAAGTGGGGGGCTACGAGCAGTACTTC. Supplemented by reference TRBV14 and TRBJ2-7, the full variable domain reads EAGVTQFPSHSVIEKGQTVTLRCDPISGHDNLYWYRRVMGKEIKFLLHFVKESKQDESGMPNNRFLAERTGGTYSTLKVQPAELEDSGVYFCASSQVGGYEQYFGPGTRLTVT.

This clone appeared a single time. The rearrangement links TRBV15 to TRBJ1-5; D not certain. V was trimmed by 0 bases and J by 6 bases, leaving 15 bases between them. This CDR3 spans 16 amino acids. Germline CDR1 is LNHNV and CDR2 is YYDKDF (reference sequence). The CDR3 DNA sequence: TGTGCCACCAGCAGAGACCGGACGGGAATGGTTCAGCCCCAGCATTTT. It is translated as CATSRDRTGMVQPQHF.

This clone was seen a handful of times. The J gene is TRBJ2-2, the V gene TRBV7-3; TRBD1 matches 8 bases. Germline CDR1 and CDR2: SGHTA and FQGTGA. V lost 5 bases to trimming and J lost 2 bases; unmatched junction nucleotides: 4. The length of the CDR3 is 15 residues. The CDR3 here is CASSRQGPNTGELFF. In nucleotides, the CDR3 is TGTGCCAGCAGCCGACAGGGGCCTAACACCGGGGAGCTGTTTTTT.

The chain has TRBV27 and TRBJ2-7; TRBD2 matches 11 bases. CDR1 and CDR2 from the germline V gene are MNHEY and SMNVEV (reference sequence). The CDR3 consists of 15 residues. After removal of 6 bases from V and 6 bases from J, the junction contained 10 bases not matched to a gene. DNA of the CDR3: TGTGCCAGCAGACCTAGCGGGAGGCGGGGGGGCGAGCAGTACTTC. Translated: CASRPSGRRGGEQYF.

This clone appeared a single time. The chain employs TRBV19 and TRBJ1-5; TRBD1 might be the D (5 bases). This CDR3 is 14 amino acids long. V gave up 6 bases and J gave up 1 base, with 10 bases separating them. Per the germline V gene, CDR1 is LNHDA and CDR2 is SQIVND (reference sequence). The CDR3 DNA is TGTGCCAGTAGCACCCCAGGGAGCAATCAGCCCCAGCATTTT. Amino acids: CASSTPGSNQPQHF.